The 17 T cell receptor beta chains below come from one sample, sequenced in a study of blood T cells in healthy people across ages. The use of a sample-barcoded 5' primer and a J-beta primer mix characterized a second PCR of about 7 to 12 cycles. TCRdb independently ran MiXCR on the 5' RACE reads; one entry per CDR3 protein. This table has roughly 2 million distinct CDR3 sequences, 49% appearing once. Sequenced sample: blood. Receptor source: a middle-aged woman in good health.

The chain joins TRBV6-6 to TRBJ2-3; the D gene could be TRBD1 or TRBD2 (5 bases each). The CDR3 runs 16 residues. The V gene's germline CDR1 is MNHNY and CDR2 SVGAGI (reference sequence). The V end lost 5 bases, the J end lost 6 bases, and 21 bases lay between the germline ends. The CDR3 bases are TGTGCCAGCAGTGACCCCAGCGGACCCCCAGGGGATACGCAGTATTTT. Its protein is CASSDPSGPPGDTQYF.

The chain is built from TRBV6-2 or TRBV6-3 and TRBJ2-3; the D is unclear. This CDR3 contains 16 residues. V was trimmed by 1 base and J by 0 bases, leaving 11 bases between them. CDR1 and CDR2 from the germline V gene are MNHEY and SVGEGT. CDR3 loop: CASSYLPGPSTDTQYF. CDR3 DNA: TGTGCCAGCAGTTACTTACCCGGCCCTAGCACAGATACGCAGTATTTT.

The rearrangement joins TRBV4-2 to TRBJ2-5; unclear D gene. V was trimmed by 4 bases and J by 0 bases, leaving 15 bases between them. Germline V gene lookup returns CDR1 LGHNA and CDR2 YNFKEQ. The CDR3 is 16 residues long. The CDR3 DNA reads as TGTGCCAGCAGCCCCAAGGGCAGTGGAGACCAAGAGACCCAGTACTTC. It codes for CASSPKGSGDQETQYF.

J is TRBJ2-2 and V is TRBV7-2; D is possibly TRBD1 (6 bases). The germline gives CDR1 SGHTA, CDR2 FQGNSA. Trimming took off 5 bases at V and 6 bases at J, with 16 bases between the two ends. The CDR3 totals 15 residues. The CDR3 here is CASSPRRGSAGELFF. The CDR3 coding sequence is TGTGCCAGCAGCCCTAGAAGGGGGAGCGCCGGGGAGCTGTTTTTT.

CDR3 DNA: TGCAGTGCTAGACCCGCGACAGGATACGAGCAGTACTTC. Translated, it gives CSARPATGYEQYF. This rearrangement joins TRBV20-1 to TRBJ2-7; TRBD1 is a possible D gene (6 bases). Germline CDR1 and CDR2: DFQATT and SNEGSKA (reference sequence). V shed 2 bases and J shed 4 bases, with 12 bases lying between them. This CDR3 contains 13 residues.

As regards this clonotype: A read error may produce the germline difference seen at one junction end. The rearrangement joins TRBV7-7 to TRBJ2-7, with a tentative D call TRBD1 (6 bases). This CDR3 has 13 residues. Germline-derived CDR1 and CDR2 are SSHAT and FNYEAQ (reference sequence). The CDR3 bases are TGTGCTAGCAGCCCTGAGGGGGTAGATGAGCAGTACTTC. It codes for CASSPEGVDEQYF.

The table lists this clonotype with a few counts. The V and J genes are TRBV5-6 and TRBJ2-7, with 7 bases that match TRBD1. The V gene's germline CDR1 is SGHDT and CDR2 YYEEEE. The CDR3 totals 14 residues. Germline trimming cut 4 bases from V and 7 bases from J; bases unmatched to any gene: 11. CDR3 protein: CASSGWTGRVEQYF. CDR3 DNA: TGTGCCAGCAGCGGATGGACAGGAAGGGTGGAGCAGTACTTC.

This chain connects TRBV12-3 or TRBV12-4 to TRBJ2-2; D gene unclear. The germline V and J ends were trimmed by 6 bases and 4 bases, with 12 bases remaining between them. This CDR3 has 14 amino acids. The CDR3 here is CASRYTALTGELFF. The CDR3 DNA reads as TGTGCCAGCAGGTATACAGCGCTCACCGGGGAGCTGTTTTTT.

The V call is TRBV5-6, the J call TRBJ2-3, with 7 positions matching TRBD1. J gave up 1 base and V 7 bases, and 6 bases lay outside the gene matches. Germline V gives CDR1 SGHDT, CDR2 YYEEEE. The CDR3 spans 14 residues. CDR3 residues: CASVIQGGTDTQYF. CDR3 bases: TGTGCCAGCGTAATCCAGGGGGGCACAGATACGCAGTATTTT. Based on the CDR3 plus reference TRBV5-6 and TRBJ2-3, the full variable domain is DAGVTQSPTHLIKTRGQQVTLRCSPKSGHDTVSWYQQALGQGPQFIFQYYEEEERQRGNFPDRFSGHQFPNYSSELNVNALLLGDSALYLCASVIQGGTDTQYFGPGTRLTVL.

The genes are TRBV2 and TRBJ2-3, with 8 bases identical to TRBD1. The CDR3 sequence is 13 residues long. Germline V gives CDR1 SNHLY, CDR2 FYNNEI. V gave up 4 bases and J gave up 10 bases; unmatched junction bases: 7. In DNA form, the CDR3 reads TGTGCCAGCAGTGGGACAGGGTGGAATCCGCAGTATTTT. Encoded protein: CASSGTGWNPQYF.

In this sample, this clonotype turned up a few times. The rearrangement joins TRBV6-2 or TRBV6-3 to TRBJ2-5, with D unresolved. The CDR3 is 13 residues long. Germline lookup yields CDR1 MNHEY and CDR2 SVGEGT. With 2 bases removed from V and 4 bases from J, the gap between germline ends came to 8 bases. CDR3 in amino acids: CASSYPRVETQYF. The CDR3 nucleotides are TGTGCCAGCAGTTACCCGAGAGTAGAGACCCAGTACTTC.

V and J are TRBV4-1 and TRBJ2-7; D gene uncertain. The V end was cut by 5 bases, the J end by 6 bases, with 11 bases between. The CDR3 covers 12 residues. Germline loops: CDR1 MGHRA, CDR2 YSYEKL. The CDR3, as DNA: TGCGCCAGCAGCTCCCCCGTCGGCGAGCAGTACTTC. Its protein is CASSSPVGEQYF.

The table lists this clonotype with a few counts. The chain couples TRBV6-2 or TRBV6-3 to TRBJ2-7; the D gene is possibly TRBD1 (5 bases). V dropped 6 bases and J dropped 6 bases, with 9 bases sitting between them. Germline CDR1 reads MNHEY; CDR2 reads SVGEGT. The CDR3 is 11 residues long. The DNA of the CDR3 is TGTGCCAGCAGCGACACAGGCGAGCAGTACTTC. Translated, it gives CASSDTGEQYF.

The chain joins TRBV7-2 to TRBJ2-1; TRBD2 is a possible D gene (6 bases). The V and J ends lost 1 base and 2 bases respectively, with 9 bases between them. Germline V gives CDR1 SGHTA, CDR2 FQGNSA. The CDR3 length is 15 residues. The CDR3 here is CASSLGRTTYNEQFF. The DNA for the CDR3 is TGTGCCAGCAGCTTAGGGCGGACTACCTACAATGAGCAGTTCTTC.

The chain links TRBV18 to TRBJ2-3; D is unclear. Germline CDR1 KGHSH, CDR2 LQKENI. This CDR3 spans 15 amino acids. The germline V and J ends were trimmed by 0 bases and 1 base, with 8 bases remaining between them. This CDR3 reads CASSPPISGTDTQYF. The CDR3 bases are TGTGCCAGCTCACCACCGATAAGTGGCACAGATACGCAGTATTTT. Combining the CDR3 with reference TRBV18 and TRBJ2-3 gives the whole variable domain NAGVMQNPRHLVRRRGQEARLRCSPMKGHSHVYWYRQLPEEGLKFMVYLQKENIIDESGMPKERFSAEFPKEGPSILRIQQVVRGDSAAYFCASSPPISGTDTQYFGPGTRLTVL.

Notes on this clonotype: Germline and junction disagree at one end, which may indicate a read error. V is TRBV10-3 and J is TRBJ1-6, with 9 bases matching TRBD1. Germline V gene sequence: CDR1 ENHRY, CDR2 SYGVKD. CDR3 length equals 17 residues. CDR3 sequence (DNA): TGTGCCATCAGTGACCACGACAGGGGGTCCTATAATTCACCCCCCCACTTT. Its translation is CAISDHDRGSYNSPPHF.

This clonotype was picked up a small number of times. This chain links TRBV20-1 with TRBJ1-2; D possibly corresponds to TRBD1 (5 bases). The germline CDR1 and CDR2 sequences are DFQATT and SNEGSKA (reference sequence). The CDR3 runs 13 residues. V gave up 0 bases and J gave up 8 bases, with 13 bases separating them. The CDR3 coding sequence is TGCAGTGCTAGAGATCCGCAGGGCAGCGGCTACACCTTC. As protein: CSARDPQGSGYTF.